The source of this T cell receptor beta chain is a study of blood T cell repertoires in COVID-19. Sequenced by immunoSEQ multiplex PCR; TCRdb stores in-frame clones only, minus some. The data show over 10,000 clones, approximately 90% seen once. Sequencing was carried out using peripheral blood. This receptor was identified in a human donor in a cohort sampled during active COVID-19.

As DNA, the CDR3 is TGCGCCAGCAGCTGGGACACGGACTATGGCTACACCTTC. It codes for CASSWDTDYGYTF. This rearrangement joins TRBV5-1 to TRBJ1-2, with D possibly matching TRBD1 (6 bases). The V gene's germline CDR1 is SGHRS and CDR2 YFSETQ. The CDR3 is 13 residues long. V was clipped by 3 bases and J by 3 bases, with 9 bases between them.